This T cell receptor (beta chain) stems from a study of T cell responses to AZD1222 COVID-19 vaccine. Study-wide findings and caveats: Baseline testing showed seropositivity in only six AZD1222 recipients. Most donors were white British, females outnumbered males, and clonal diversity was possibly underestimated. At 160-218 and 743-854, vaccine-associated CD4 TCRs were dominant, and they spanned spike.

The V and J ends lost 11 bases and 4 bases respectively, with 12 bases between them. The CDR3 is 13 residues long. Germline lookup yields CDR1 MNHNY and CDR2 SVGAGI (reference sequence). Note on this clone: Its antigen is not known.

The data were produced by immunoSEQ multiplex PCR, yet TCRdb's version contains in-frame clones alone and is incomplete. This table has approximately 90,000 clones, about 86% appearing once. This chain uses TRBV6-6 with TRBJ1-6, with D perhaps TRBD1 (5 bases). The input for sequencing was peripheral blood, taken on day 0 of AZD1222 vaccination. The source of this sequence is an adult in good health. The CDR3 loop is CAAGAGYNSPLHF. The CDR3 DNA is TGTGCCGCTGGAGCAGGGTATAATTCACCCCTCCACTTT.